A selection of T cell receptor beta chains follows, all from one sample in a study of T-cell memory formation after mild COVID-19. TCRdb re-called the 5' RACE reads through MiXCR, storing one row per CDR3 protein. The sample lists around 370,000 distinct CDR3 sequences, around 20% seen once, with roughly an eighth in the top ten. The sample comprised PBMCs or a T cell subset sorted from them (not recorded which). The receptors here all came from an adult woman who had mild COVID-19 (a few samples of this study predate the infection). Cell type and time point are not known. Both conserved end residues are part of each CDR3. The size of a clone is reported for some rows only, either as once, few or many, or as a class for expanded clones.

j_call clone_size v_call cdr3_aa
TRBJ1-1 - TRBV2 CASSDVQGGLIEAFF
TRBJ2-7 - TRBV6-5 CASTGTGGLYEQYF
TRBJ1-1 few TRBV18 CASSPPWGATEAFF
TRBJ2-7 - TRBV6-6 CASSYLSAGGYEQYF
TRBJ1-2 - TRBV25-1 CASSVFGEHGYTF
TRBJ2-7 few TRBV7-8 CASSLSIGYEQYF
TRBJ2-3 few TRBV7-2 CASSLGPDSTDTQYF
TRBJ1-1 - TRBV5-1 CASSRDSVNTEAFF
TRBJ2-1 few TRBV2 CASSDRGDNEQFF
TRBJ2-1 few TRBV7-6 CASTLFRGTSGLQEQFF
TRBJ1-5 many TRBV6-2/TRBV6-3 CASSRDRNQPQHF
TRBJ1-2 - TRBV4-1 CASSQAETTYGYTF
TRBJ2-1 - TRBV3-1 CASSGLAGGPNEQFF
TRBJ1-1 - TRBV29-1 CSASGRMNTEAFF
TRBJ1-6 - TRBV27 CASSLGQMGSPLHF
TRBJ2-2 - TRBV5-1 CASSLIAGNTGELFF
TRBJ2-1 few TRBV20-1 CSARDGTSGSNEQFF
TRBJ1-6 - TRBV4-2 CASSQANRGYSPLHF
TRBJ2-3 - TRBV7-2 CASYSGRAVSDTQYF
TRBJ1-1 - TRBV20-1 CSAATGTGMVTYTEAFF
TRBJ2-4 few TRBV7-3 CASSPHASLAKNIQYF
TRBJ2-2 - TRBV9 CASSVVGATGELFF
TRBJ2-1 few TRBV30 CACQGDDEQFF
TRBJ2-1 many TRBV15 CATSRFGLAGLNEQFF
TRBJ2-2 few TRBV12-3/TRBV12-4 CASRTGDAGELFF
TRBJ2-1 - TRBV6-4 CASSPRTSGVYNEQLF
TRBJ2-3 - TRBV24-1 CATSDPSGGRTDTQYF
TRBJ2-1 - TRBV29-1 CSVDLAGVVYNEQFF
TRBJ2-3 few TRBV29-1 CSVDEEGTGSRTDTQYF
TRBJ2-3 - TRBV5-6 CASSLFLEPLGTDTQYF
TRBJ2-3 - TRBV5-4 CASHRSVQDTQYF
TRBJ2-3 many TRBV20-1 CSANAAGVAGGTDTQYF
TRBJ1-6 - TRBV20-1 CSARDRPGTVSSYNSPLHF
TRBJ2-1 many TRBV7-8 CASSLVDPTGGRIRNEQFF
TRBJ1-1 - TRBV12-3/TRBV12-4 CASRLQGNTEAFF
TRBJ2-3 - TRBV11-3 CASSRGLAGGTTTQYF
TRBJ1-2 - TRBV2 CASLHHVGQGDGYTF
TRBJ1-5 few TRBV7-6 CASSPDRGRGKSNQPQHF
TRBJ1-2 - TRBV18 CASSPMEGYTF
TRBJ2-1 - TRBV6-6 CASSSRTSGDYNEQFF
TRBJ1-2 - TRBV6-1 CASSEFSLLYGYTF
TRBJ2-3 - TRBV5-1 CASSLRTGGIDTQYF
TRBJ1-6 - TRBV6-5 CASTHPHSLVNSPLHF
TRBJ2-5 - TRBV5-1 CASSDGDETQYF
TRBJ1-5 few TRBV7-8 CASSLASRSNQPQHF
TRBJ2-3 - TRBV5-4 CASSLGGQMADTQYF
TRBJ2-1 few TRBV29-1 CSACRGLADNEQFF
TRBJ2-1 few TRBV3-1 CASSRAGSARSEQFF